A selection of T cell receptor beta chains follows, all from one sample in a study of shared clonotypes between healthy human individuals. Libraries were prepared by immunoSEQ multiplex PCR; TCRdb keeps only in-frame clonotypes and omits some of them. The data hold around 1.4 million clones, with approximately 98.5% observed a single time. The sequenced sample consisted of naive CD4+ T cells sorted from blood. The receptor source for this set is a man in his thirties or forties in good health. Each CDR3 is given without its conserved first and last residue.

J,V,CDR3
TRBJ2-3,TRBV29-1,SVDQGTDTQY
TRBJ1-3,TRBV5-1,ASSLVGQPPGNTIY
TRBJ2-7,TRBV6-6,ASSPLWVETYEQY
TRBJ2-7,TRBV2,ASSAGLAREQY
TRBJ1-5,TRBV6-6,ASSFRQGESQPQH
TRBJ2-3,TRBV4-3,ASSLRTGGADTQY
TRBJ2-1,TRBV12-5,ASGLLAGGPNEQF
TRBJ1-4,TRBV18,ASSLRTGWQEKLF
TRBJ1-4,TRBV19,ASSNSGASNEKLF
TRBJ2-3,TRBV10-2,ASQMGTPRTDTQY
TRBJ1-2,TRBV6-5,ASSPGQGTNYGYT
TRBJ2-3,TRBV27,ASKLTSGGTDTQY
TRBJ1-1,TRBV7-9,ASSLGLNQARNTEAF
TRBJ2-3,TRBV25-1,ASSELGGGTQY
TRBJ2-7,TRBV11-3,ASSLDTNEQY
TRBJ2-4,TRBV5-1,ASRPSGVKNIQY
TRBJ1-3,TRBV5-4,ASSLDRVSGNTIY
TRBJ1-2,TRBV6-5,ASTTGQGASYGYT
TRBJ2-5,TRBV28,ATSIDISTQY
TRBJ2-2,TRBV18,ASSPLAGDWTGELF
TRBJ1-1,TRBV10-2,ASSESTATEAF
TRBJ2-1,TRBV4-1,ASSPFFSYNEQF
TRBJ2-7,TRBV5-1,ASSQRGTGPYEQY
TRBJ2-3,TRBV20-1,SASHQDTQY
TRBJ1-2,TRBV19,ASSIGPGGFCYT
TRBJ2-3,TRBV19,ASSIGGSRADTQY
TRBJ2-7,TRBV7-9,ASSLGSGQY
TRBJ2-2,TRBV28,ASSNGGLAGVVGELF
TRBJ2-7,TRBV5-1,ASSPAIGGIYEQY
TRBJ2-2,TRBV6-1,ASSRDFLSTGELF
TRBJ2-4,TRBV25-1,ASSQDPKNIQY
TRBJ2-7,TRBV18,ASSPELQGTGEQY
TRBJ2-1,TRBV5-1,ASSSDRSGEQF
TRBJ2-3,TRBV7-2,ASSLSSIGTQY
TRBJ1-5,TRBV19,ASSMTISNQPQH
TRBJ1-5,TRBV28,ASSLNDQPQH
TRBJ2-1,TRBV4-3,ASSPDSYQGREQF
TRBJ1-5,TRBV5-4,ASSLDGQPQH
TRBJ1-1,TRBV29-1,SVGRVNTEAF
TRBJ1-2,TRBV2,ASSTDSANYGYT
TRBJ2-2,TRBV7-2,ASSPRDLAGGLGELF
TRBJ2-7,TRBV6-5,ASSYSLAGVYEQY
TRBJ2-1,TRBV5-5,ASSLPTSGGYNEQF
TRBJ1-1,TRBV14,ASSQGDLQPGSRTEAF
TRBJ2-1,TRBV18,ASSPDLAESYNEQF
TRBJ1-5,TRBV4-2,ASSQGGQGRQPQH
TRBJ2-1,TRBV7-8,ASSLVPSSGRIRHEQF
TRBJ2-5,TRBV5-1,ASSKARGQETQY
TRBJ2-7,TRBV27,ASSLVGRAYEQY
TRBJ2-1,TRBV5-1,ASSLNKGPSYNEQF
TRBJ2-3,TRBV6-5,ASRSMGQFTDTQY